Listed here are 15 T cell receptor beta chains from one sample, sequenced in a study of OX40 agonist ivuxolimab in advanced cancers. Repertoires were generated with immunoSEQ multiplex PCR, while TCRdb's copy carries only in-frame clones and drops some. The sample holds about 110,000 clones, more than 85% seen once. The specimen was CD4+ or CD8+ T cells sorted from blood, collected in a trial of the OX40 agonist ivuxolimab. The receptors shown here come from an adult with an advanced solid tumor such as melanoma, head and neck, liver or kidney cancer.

CDR3 nucleotides: TGTGCCAGCAGTTCCGTTGCCTCTGAAGCTTTCTTT. Its translation is CASSSVASEAFF. The chain employs TRBV6-5 and TRBJ1-1; unclear D gene. V was clipped by 4 bases and J by 6 bases, with 9 bases between them. This CDR3 is 12 amino acids long. In germline, CDR1 is MNHEY, CDR2 SVGAGI.

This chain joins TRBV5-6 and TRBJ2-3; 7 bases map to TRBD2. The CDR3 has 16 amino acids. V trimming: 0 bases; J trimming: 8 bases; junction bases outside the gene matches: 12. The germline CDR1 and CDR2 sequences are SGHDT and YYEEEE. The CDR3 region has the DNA TGTGCCAGCAGCTTGGTGGGGAGGGCCGGATGGGGTACGCAGTATTTT. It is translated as CASSLVGRAGWGTQYF. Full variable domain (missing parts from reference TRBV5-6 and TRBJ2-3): DAGVTQSPTHLIKTRGQQVTLRCSPKSGHDTVSWYQQALGQGPQFIFQYYEEEERQRGNFPDRFSGHQFPNYSSELNVNALLLGDSALYLCASSLVGRAGWGTQYFGPGTRLTVL.

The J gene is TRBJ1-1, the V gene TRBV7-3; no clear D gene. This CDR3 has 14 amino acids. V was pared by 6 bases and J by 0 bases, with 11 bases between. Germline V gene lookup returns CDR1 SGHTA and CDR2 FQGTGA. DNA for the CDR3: TGTGCCAGCAGTCAATTCCGGGTGAACACTGAAGCTTTCTTT. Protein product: CASSQFRVNTEAFF.

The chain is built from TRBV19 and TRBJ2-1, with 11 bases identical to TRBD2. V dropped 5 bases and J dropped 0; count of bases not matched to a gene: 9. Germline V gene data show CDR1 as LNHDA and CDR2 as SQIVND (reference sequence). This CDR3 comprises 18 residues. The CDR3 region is CASSELAGVPLSYNEQFF. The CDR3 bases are TGTGCCAGTAGTGAACTAGCGGGAGTGCCCCTCTCCTACAATGAGCAGTTCTTC.

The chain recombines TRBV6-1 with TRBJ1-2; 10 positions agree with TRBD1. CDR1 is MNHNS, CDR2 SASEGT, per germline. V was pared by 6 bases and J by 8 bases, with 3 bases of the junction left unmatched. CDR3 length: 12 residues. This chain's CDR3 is CASRWDRGGYTF. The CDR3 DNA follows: TGTGCCAGCAGATGGGACAGGGGCGGCTACACCTTC.

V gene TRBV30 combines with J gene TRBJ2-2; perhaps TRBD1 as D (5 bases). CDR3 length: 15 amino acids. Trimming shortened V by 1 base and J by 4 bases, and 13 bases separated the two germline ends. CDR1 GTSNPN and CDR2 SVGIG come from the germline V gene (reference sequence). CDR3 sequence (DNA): TGTGCCTGGAGTGCTCGGCAGGGTCGCACCGGGGAGCTGTTTTTT. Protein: CAWSARQGRTGELFF. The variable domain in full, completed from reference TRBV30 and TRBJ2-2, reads SQTIHQWPATLVQPVGSPLSLECTVEGTSNPNLYWYRQAAGRGLQLLFYSVGIGQISSEVPQNLSASRPQDRQFILSSKKLLLSDSGFYLCAWSARQGRTGELFFGEGSRLTVL.

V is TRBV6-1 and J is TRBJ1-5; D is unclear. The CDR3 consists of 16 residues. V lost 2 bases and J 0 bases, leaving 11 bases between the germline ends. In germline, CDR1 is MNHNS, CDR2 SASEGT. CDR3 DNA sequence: TGTGCCAGCAGTGAACCATGGACGGTTAGCAATCAGCCCCAGCATTTT. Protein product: CASSEPWTVSNQPQHF.

CDR3 nucleotides: TGTGCCAGCACCACCAACCCGCAGGGGGATAGCAATCAGCCCCAGCATTTT. It encodes CASTTNPQGDSNQPQHF. V and J are TRBV27 and TRBJ1-5, with 7 positions matching TRBD1. Germline V gene sequence: CDR1 MNHEY, CDR2 SMNVEV (reference sequence). Trimming took 7 bases from V and 0 from J; bases not matched to a gene: 12. This CDR3 is built from 17 residues.

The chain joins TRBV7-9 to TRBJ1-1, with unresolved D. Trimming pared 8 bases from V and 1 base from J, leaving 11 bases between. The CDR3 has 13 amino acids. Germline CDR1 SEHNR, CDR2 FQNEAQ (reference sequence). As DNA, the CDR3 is TGTGCCAGCCGCTACGTAGAGAACACTGAAGCTTTCTTT. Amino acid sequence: CASRYVENTEAFF.

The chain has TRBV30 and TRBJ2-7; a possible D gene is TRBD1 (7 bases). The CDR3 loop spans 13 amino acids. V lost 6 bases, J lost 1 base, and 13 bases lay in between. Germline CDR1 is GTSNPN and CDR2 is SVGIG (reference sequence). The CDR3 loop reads CACTTGTSYEQYF. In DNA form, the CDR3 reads TGTGCCTGTACGACAGGGACTTCCTACGAGCAGTACTTC. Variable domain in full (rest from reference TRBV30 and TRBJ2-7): SQTIHQWPATLVQPVGSPLSLECTVEGTSNPNLYWYRQAAGRGLQLLFYSVGIGQISSEVPQNLSASRPQDRQFILSSKKLLLSDSGFYLCACTTGTSYEQYFGPGTRLTVT.

This chain's CDR3 is CAWSPPPGFNEKLFF. DNA for the CDR3: TGTGCCTGGAGTCCTCCCCCAGGCTTTAATGAAAAACTGTTTTTT. This chain connects TRBV30 to TRBJ1-4, with no clear D. The germline CDR1 and CDR2 sequences are GTSNPN and SVGIG (reference sequence). Trimming left V 2 bases short and J 4 bases short, with 14 bases between. The CDR3 runs to 15 residues.

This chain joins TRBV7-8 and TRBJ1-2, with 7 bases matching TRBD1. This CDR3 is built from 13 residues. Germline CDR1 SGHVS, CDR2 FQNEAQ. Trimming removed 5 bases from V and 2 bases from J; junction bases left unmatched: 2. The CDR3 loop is CASSRDRNYGYTF. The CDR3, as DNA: TGTGCCAGCAGCCGGGACAGAAACTATGGCTACACCTTC.

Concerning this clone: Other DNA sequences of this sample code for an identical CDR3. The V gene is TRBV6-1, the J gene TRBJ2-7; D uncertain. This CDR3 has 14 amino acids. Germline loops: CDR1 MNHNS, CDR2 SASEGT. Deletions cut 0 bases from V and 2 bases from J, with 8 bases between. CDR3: CASSEAEGTYEQYF. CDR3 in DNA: TGTGCCAGCAGTGAAGCGGAAGGTACCTACGAGCAGTACTTC.

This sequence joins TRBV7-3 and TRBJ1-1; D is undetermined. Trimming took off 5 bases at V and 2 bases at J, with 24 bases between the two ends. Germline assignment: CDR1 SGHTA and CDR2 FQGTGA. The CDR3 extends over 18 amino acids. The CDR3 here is CASSDRPGPPGPNTEAFF. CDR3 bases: TGTGCCAGCAGCGACCGACCGGGTCCTCCCGGGCCCAACACTGAAGCTTTCTTT.

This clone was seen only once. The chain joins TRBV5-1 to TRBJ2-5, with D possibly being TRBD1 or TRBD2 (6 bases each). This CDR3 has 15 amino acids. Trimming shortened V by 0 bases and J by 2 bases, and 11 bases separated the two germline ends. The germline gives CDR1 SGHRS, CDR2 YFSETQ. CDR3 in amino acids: CASSLVGGRQETQYF. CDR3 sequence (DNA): TGCGCCAGCAGCTTGGTCGGGGGCCGTCAAGAGACCCAGTACTTC.